A single T cell receptor beta chain is shown here with its context. The sample has other DNA sequences that encode this CDR3 too. The record originates from a study of shared clonotypes between healthy human individuals. Background on the study: CD8 memory received one plate per donor, CD8 naive two, CD4 memory three and CD4 naive three.

Several immunoSEQ plates held equal portions of the genomic DNA taken from each subset. Method: immunoSEQ multiplex PCR; TCRdb's copy keeps in-frame clones and lacks some. The sample includes some 2,400,000 clones, approximately 96% of them seen just once. The TCR originated in a man between 18 and 35 years old in good health. The sample taken for sequencing was naive CD4+ T cells sorted from blood. Subset meaning: CD45RA+ positively selected.

CDR3 residues: CASSIERGYNEQFF. Here the CDR3 DNA reads TGTGCCAGTAGTATCGAACGGGGATACAATGAGCAGTTCTTC. This chain uses TRBV19 with TRBJ2-1; tentative D call: TRBD2 (5 bases). The ends were cut back, 3 bases at V and 4 bases at J, with 10 bases in the middle. The CDR3 runs to 14 residues. Germline CDR1 reads LNHDA; CDR2 reads SQIVND (reference sequence). The entire variable domain, with the rest obtained from reference TRBV19 and TRBJ2-1, is as follows: DGGITQSPKYLFRKEGQNVTLSCEQNLNHDAMYWYRQDPGQGLRLIYYSQIVNDFQKGDIAEGYSVSREKKESFPLTVTSAQKNPTAFYLCASSIERGYNEQFFGPGTRLTVL.